These T cell receptor beta chains were read from a single sample in a study of blood T cell repertoires in COVID-19. TCRdb's copy holds only in-frame clones and misses some; the assay was immunoSEQ multiplex PCR. The table records 140,000 to 150,000 clones, around 82% of them present only once. Input material: peripheral blood. These receptors all stem from a human donor in a cohort sampled during active COVID-19. Each CDR3 is given with its conserved first and last residue. Fields, in order: clone size, V gene, D gene, J gene, CDR3 protein, CDR3 DNA. D genes are given only for firm matches. Size values are once, few and many counts, or a class for expanded clones, and some rows have none.

clone size: few
V gene: TRBV7-2
D gene: NA
J gene: TRBJ1-1
CDR3 protein: CASRSFPYSAVGVMAFF
CDR3 DNA: TGTGCCAGCAGATCCTTTCCTTATTCGGCAGTAGGGGTAATGGCTTTCTTT

clone size: once
V gene: TRBV5-1
D gene: NA
J gene: TRBJ1-1
CDR3 protein: CASSPQWNTEAFF
CDR3 DNA: TGCGCCAGCAGCCCGCAGTGGAACACTGAAGCTTTCTTT

clone size: NA
V gene: TRBV7-9
D gene: NA
J gene: TRBJ1-1
CDR3 protein: CASSGVGWNTEAFF
CDR3 DNA: TGTGCCAGCAGCGGTGTCGGTTGGAACACTGAAGCTTTCTTT

clone size: NA
V gene: TRBV6-5
D gene: NA
J gene: TRBJ1-2
CDR3 protein: CASHRGGAYGYTF
CDR3 DNA: TGTGCCAGCCATAGGGGGGGGGCCTATGGCTACACCTTC

clone size: NA
V gene: TRBV9
D gene: NA
J gene: TRBJ2-1
CDR3 protein: CASSASLGYNEQFF
CDR3 DNA: TGTGCCAGCAGCGCCTCCCTAGGCTACAATGAGCAGTTCTTC

clone size: NA
V gene: TRBV27
D gene: TRBD2
J gene: TRBJ2-2
CDR3 protein: CASSSPGLGLTGELFF
CDR3 DNA: TGTGCCAGCAGTTCTCCGGGACTAGGACTCACCGGGGAGCTGTTTTTT

clone size: NA
V gene: TRBV16
D gene: TRBD1
J gene: TRBJ2-5
CDR3 protein: CASSQSVPGGVETQYF
CDR3 DNA: TGTGCCAGCAGCCAATCGGTCCCAGGGGGAGTGGAGACCCAGTACTTC

clone size: few
V gene: TRBV19
D gene: NA
J gene: TRBJ1-5
CDR3 protein: CASTSQGSQPQHF
CDR3 DNA: TGTGCCAGTACGAGTCAGGGCAGCCAGCCCCAGCATTTT

clone size: NA
V gene: TRBV9
D gene: NA
J gene: TRBJ1-1
CDR3 protein: CASTDGQMNTEAFF
CDR3 DNA: TGTGCCAGCACCGATGGACAGATGAACACTGAAGCTTTCTTT

clone size: NA
V gene: TRBV30
D gene: TRBD1
J gene: TRBJ1-5
CDR3 protein: CAWSSTDRANNQPQHF
CDR3 DNA: TGTGCCTGGAGTTCTACGGACAGGGCAAATAACCAGCCCCAGCATTTT

clone size: NA
V gene: TRBV5-6
D gene: TRBD2
J gene: TRBJ2-1
CDR3 protein: CASSPGTSVNEQFF
CDR3 DNA: TGTGCCAGCAGCCCCGGGACTAGCGTCAATGAGCAGTTCTTC

clone size: NA
V gene: TRBV3-1/TRBV3-2
D gene: NA
J gene: TRBJ1-1
CDR3 protein: CASSLQENTEAFF
CDR3 DNA: TGTGCCAGCAGCCTACAGGAGAACACTGAAGCTTTCTTT

clone size: NA
V gene: TRBV9
D gene: TRBD1
J gene: TRBJ2-2
CDR3 protein: CASSAPGTGNTGELFF
CDR3 DNA: TGTGCCAGCAGCGCTCCAGGGACAGGGAACACCGGGGAGCTGTTTTTT

clone size: NA
V gene: TRBV5-1
D gene: TRBD2
J gene: TRBJ2-3
CDR3 protein: CASSWGLAGGSDTQYF
CDR3 DNA: TGCGCCAGCAGCTGGGGACTAGCGGGGGGGTCAGATACGCAGTATTTT

clone size: NA
V gene: TRBV6-6
D gene: NA
J gene: TRBJ2-5
CDR3 protein: CASSGETQYF
CDR3 DNA: TGTGCCAGCTCCGGAGAGACCCAGTACTTC

clone size: NA
V gene: TRBV11-2
D gene: TRBD1
J gene: TRBJ1-1
CDR3 protein: CASSSWDRTEAFF
CDR3 DNA: TGTGCCAGCAGCTCCTGGGACAGGACTGAAGCTTTCTTT

clone size: NA
V gene: TRBV6-6
D gene: NA
J gene: TRBJ1-5
CDR3 protein: CASRQARNNQPQHF
CDR3 DNA: TGTGCCAGCAGACAGGCCAGGAACAATCAGCCCCAGCATTTT

clone size: once
V gene: TRBV5-1
D gene: TRBD2
J gene: TRBJ2-1
CDR3 protein: CASSLNGASGSYEQFF
CDR3 DNA: TGCGCCAGCAGCTTGAATGGTGCTAGCGGGAGCTATGAGCAGTTCTTC

clone size: NA
V gene: TRBV7-2
D gene: TRBD1
J gene: TRBJ1-2
CDR3 protein: CASRNSAGGMDGYTF
CDR3 DNA: TGTGCCAGCAGGAATAGTGCAGGGGGCATGGATGGCTACACCTTC

clone size: NA
V gene: TRBV7-2
D gene: NA
J gene: TRBJ2-5
CDR3 protein: CASSSRRGRGTQYF
CDR3 DNA: TGTGCCAGCAGCTCTCGGAGGGGGCGTGGGACCCAGTACTTC

clone size: NA
V gene: TRBV12-3/TRBV12-4
D gene: TRBD1
J gene: TRBJ1-2
CDR3 protein: CASSSQGADGYTF
CDR3 DNA: TGTGCCAGCAGTTCACAGGGGGCGGATGGCTACACCTTC

clone size: NA
V gene: TRBV19
D gene: NA
J gene: TRBJ1-4
CDR3 protein: CASSKGTAGSEKLFF
CDR3 DNA: TGTGCCAGTAGTAAAGGGACTGCCGGGAGTGAAAAACTGTTTTTT

clone size: NA
V gene: TRBV29-1
D gene: NA
J gene: TRBJ1-1
CDR3 protein: CSVQTWNTEAFF
CDR3 DNA: TGCAGCGTACAAACATGGAACACTGAAGCTTTCTTT

clone size: NA
V gene: TRBV4-2
D gene: NA
J gene: TRBJ2-6
CDR3 protein: CASSLAGTGANVLTF
CDR3 DNA: TGTGCCAGCAGCCTAGCAGGGACTGGGGCCAACGTCCTGACTTTC

clone size: NA
V gene: TRBV11-3
D gene: NA
J gene: TRBJ1-2
CDR3 protein: CASSLGPADYGYTF
CDR3 DNA: TGTGCCAGCAGCTTAGGGCCTGCGGACTATGGCTACACCTTC

clone size: NA
V gene: TRBV24-1
D gene: TRBD2
J gene: TRBJ2-1
CDR3 protein: CATSETLAASYNEQFF
CDR3 DNA: TGTGCCACCAGTGAGACACTAGCGGCATCCTACAATGAGCAGTTCTTC

clone size: few
V gene: TRBV11-3
D gene: NA
J gene: TRBJ2-2
CDR3 protein: CASSLVSLAGGELFF
CDR3 DNA: TGTGCCAGCAGCTTAGTTTCGCTAGCTGGCGGGGAGCTGTTTTTT

clone size: NA
V gene: TRBV7-6
D gene: TRBD1
J gene: TRBJ1-1
CDR3 protein: CASSHGTVGNTEAFF
CDR3 DNA: TGTGCCAGCAGCCACGGGACAGTAGGAAACACTGAAGCTTTCTTT

clone size: NA
V gene: TRBV7-9
D gene: TRBD1
J gene: TRBJ2-2
CDR3 protein: CASTSRTGGHTGELFF
CDR3 DNA: TGTGCCAGCACCTCTAGGACAGGGGGACACACCGGGGAGCTGTTTTTT

clone size: NA
V gene: TRBV7-2
D gene: TRBD2
J gene: TRBJ2-3
CDR3 protein: CASSKGPGGGTDTQYF
CDR3 DNA: TGTGCCAGCAGTAAGGGCCCGGGGGGGGGCACAGATACGCAGTATTTT

clone size: once
V gene: TRBV7-2
D gene: NA
J gene: TRBJ2-2
CDR3 protein: CASSSWGVSTGELFF
CDR3 DNA: TGTGCCAGCAGCTCCTGGGGGGTGAGCACCGGGGAGCTGTTTTTT

clone size: NA
V gene: TRBV19
D gene: NA
J gene: TRBJ2-2
CDR3 protein: CASSIGQINTGELFF
CDR3 DNA: TGTGCCAGTAGTATAGGGCAGATTAACACCGGGGAGCTGTTTTTT

clone size: NA
V gene: TRBV7-2
D gene: NA
J gene: TRBJ1-2
CDR3 protein: CASSLRGGNYGYTF
CDR3 DNA: TGTGCCAGCAGCTTACGGGGGGGGAACTATGGCTACACCTTC

clone size: NA
V gene: TRBV9
D gene: TRBD2
J gene: TRBJ2-1
CDR3 protein: CASSVSGNDYNEQFF
CDR3 DNA: TGTGCCAGCAGCGTCAGCGGGAATGACTACAATGAGCAGTTCTTC

clone size: NA
V gene: TRBV2
D gene: TRBD2
J gene: TRBJ2-3
CDR3 protein: CASRWLAGNTDTQYF
CDR3 DNA: TGTGCCAGCAGATGGCTAGCGGGGAACACAGATACGCAGTATTTT

clone size: NA
V gene: TRBV6-1
D gene: NA
J gene: TRBJ1-2
CDR3 protein: CASSELMIRGYTF
CDR3 DNA: TGTGCCAGCAGTGAATTGATGATACGGGGCTACACCTTC

clone size: NA
V gene: TRBV6-5
D gene: TRBD1
J gene: TRBJ1-2
CDR3 protein: CASSYIRQGGYTF
CDR3 DNA: TGTGCCAGCAGCTATATACGACAGGGAGGCTACACCTTC

clone size: NA
V gene: TRBV7-3
D gene: TRBD1
J gene: TRBJ2-7
CDR3 protein: CASSLDGTGAYEQYF
CDR3 DNA: TGTGCCAGCAGCTTAGACGGGACAGGGGCCTACGAGCAGTACTTC

clone size: once
V gene: TRBV2
D gene: TRBD1
J gene: TRBJ1-2
CDR3 protein: CASRGTGNYGYTF
CDR3 DNA: TGTGCCAGCAGGGGGACAGGGAACTATGGCTACACCTTC